Reported below is one T cell receptor (beta chain). In this sample, this clonotype turned up many times. What antigen it recognizes has not been identified. Base quality data are lacking; no much larger clone is found one base away. Based on the germline V gene, the CDR1 and CDR2 sequences are MNHEY and SVGEGT. The CDR3 goes from the cysteine to the phenylalanine over 12 residues. Only the CDR3 DNA stays, 36 bases, in frame from base 1. V sheds 2 bases and J sheds 9 bases, leaving 8 bases between their ends. This specimen comes from a study of T cells after yellow fever vaccination (dated 2019 in TCRdb). Looking at the study overall: The SMART-Seq v4 Ultra Low Input RNA kit was used to prepare libraries from fractions with low cell numbers. Bulk TCR alpha and beta repertoires were sequenced longitudinally to track T-cell clones before and after primary and booster YFV17D yellow fever vaccination. The cohort comprised two healthy male donors, one aged 18 to 30 and one aged 30 to 40 years. Bulk PBMC replicates and cell subsets were isolated from blood drawn at multiple timepoints before and after both primary and secondary immunization. General findings and caveats noted by the study authors: After the booster, most of the clones that had expanded following primary vaccination were detected again (around 97% of CD4 and 80% to 90% of CD8), which suggests that memory was broadly maintained. The secondary T-cell response was found to be weaker but faster than the primary response, with a peak reached on day 5 rather than on day 15. Because the study included only two donors, the extent to which the findings can be generalized is limited. A small share of clonotypes occurred in both CD4 and CD8 compartments, likely arising from convergent recombination. Because abundant contaminating clonotypes from the bulk population could be contained in FACS-sorted repertoires, computational filtering was required.

TCR cDNA was synthesized by 5'RACE template switching, which introduced a universal primer site and unique molecular identifiers. cDNA synthesis was primed from both the TCR alpha and TCR beta constant segments. Library amplification used two PCR steps, and the second PCR step added sample barcodes and sequencing adapters. Libraries were sequenced on Illumina HiSeq 2500 (2x100 bp) or NovaSeq (2x150 bp). In the paper's pipeline: Demultiplexing of reads and collapsing into UMI consensus sequences were performed with MIGEC, and V(D)J alignment was carried out with MiXCR. Vaccine-responding clonotypes were defined with edgeR using replicate PBMC samples, requiring FDR below 0.01 and a log2 fold change above 5 up to day 15. CD4 or CD8 identity was assigned to each bulk clonotype according to whether the clonotype was present at higher abundance in the sequenced CD4 repertoire or the sequenced CD8 repertoire. Using fastp trimming at Q25 and MiXCR clonotype assembly, TCRdb reanalyzed the public sequencing data and kept in-frame beta chains. Entries are consolidated by CDR3 protein sequence, retaining the most common genes and DNA. What appears here as the V and J calls and clone size reflects TCRdb's work, not the paper's. The sample table lists tens of thousands of distinct CDR3 sequences, approximately 7% of them with a count of one. Roughly a third of the sample is held by the ten biggest clonotypes.

The treatment or condition label here, explained by the study, means: live attenuated yellow fever vaccine strain. PBMCs were isolated from peripheral blood using a standard Ficoll-Paque protocol. Dynabeads CD4 and CD8 positive selection kits were used to isolate CD4 and CD8 T-cell fractions. TriZol was used to extract RNA from bulk PBMCs, CD4 and CD8 fractions, and dextramer-positive and dextramer-negative fractions. The sequencing here drew on CD8+ T cells sorted from PBMCs, taken 4 to 5 days after the first yellow fever vaccination. The receptor chain draws on TRBV6-2 or TRBV6-3 and TRBJ2-1, with the D gene uncertain. The TCR comes from a man younger than 35 who received the YFV17D yellow fever vaccine. Here the CDR3 is given as CASSYGRSEQFF. The nucleotides read TGTGCCAGCAGTTACGGGCGTAGTGAGCAGTTCTTC.